This T cell receptor (beta chain) is drawn from a study of T cell changes during pregnancy in multiple sclerosis. This CDR3 spans 14 amino acids. Losses at the gene ends were 8 bases for V and 2 bases for J; bases not matched to a gene: 6. Germline V gives CDR1 MNHNY, CDR2 SVGAGI (reference sequence). This clone has a single count. Clones were sequenced by immunoSEQ multiplex PCR, and TCRdb holds only the in-frame ones, with some missing. The sample has some 30,000 clones, roughly 90% seen once. The starting material was CD8+ T cells from peripheral blood mononuclear cells, obtained after pregnancy. The sequence was obtained from a female donor with multiple sclerosis, enrolled in a pregnancy study. The chain combines TRBV6-6 with TRBJ1-5; TRBD1 agrees at 7 bases. This CDR3 is CASSPGGGNQPQHF. CDR3 coding DNA: TGTGCCAGCTCCCCAGGGGGAGGCAATCAGCCCCAGCATTTT.